This T cell receptor (beta chain) was observed in a study of OX40 agonist ivuxolimab in advanced cancers. Study context: Cohort: 80% to 90% men, mean age around 60, aged roughly 23 to 79.

General study results and limits: What antigens the expanded peripheral T cells recognized was never established. Some nonresponders also had low normalized T-cell clonal expansion. Fewer expanded clones were found on average in CD4+ than in CD8+ T cells.

Assay: immunoSEQ multiplex PCR; the TCRdb copy retains only in-frame clones and omits some. The repertoire has roughly 90,000 clones, around 90% of them found once; the top ten carry roughly 8.9%. With 4 bases removed from V and 3 bases from J, the gap between germline ends came to 16 bases. Germline V CDR1 and CDR2: SGHNT, YENEEA. The CDR3 is 15 amino acids. Comments on this clone: Its antigen is still unknown.

The sample was CD4+ or CD8+ T cells sorted from blood, taken in a trial of the OX40 agonist ivuxolimab. The V gene is TRBV11-3, the J gene TRBJ2-7; D might be TRBD1 or TRBD2, each matching 6 bases. The clonotype comes from an adult with an advanced solid tumor such as melanoma, head and neck, liver or kidney cancer. The CDR3 protein is CASSSGTGTSYEQYF. The CDR3 DNA sequence: TGTGCCAGCAGCTCCGGGACTGGGACAAGCTACGAGCAGTACTTC.